Listed below are T cell receptor beta chains from one sample, sequenced in a study of blood T cells in healthy people across ages. A single record per CDR3 protein comes from TCRdb applying MiXCR to the 5' RACE reads. Among 760,000 or so distinct CDR3 sequences listed, 20% to 25% were seen once. Another study also made use of these data, one on T cells of mothers and their children.

Material for sequencing was blood. All receptors come from a boy under 18 in good health. Both conserved end residues are part of each CDR3.

TRBV29-1 CSVGRDRASYEQYF
TRBV5-1 CASREGLGSYEQYF
TRBV5-1 CASSLEQAGNTEAFF
TRBV3-1 CASSSRVHEQYF
TRBV7-8 CASSLGWGSADTQYF
TRBV7-6 CASSLGGMTYNEQFF
TRBV12-3/TRBV12-4 CASSLLQGEGKLFF
TRBV7-3 CASSSLAGRHNEQFF
TRBV13 CASSLGFLEQYF
TRBV7-9 CASSLDASGKNIQYF
TRBV27 CASSSQIWDRDFSPLHF
TRBV5-1 CASSLFLAGNQETQYF
TRBV20-1 CSASGGNSYNEQFF
TRBV7-2 CASSLVSYPGEQYF
TRBV28 CASIQGDRLVSTDTQYF
TRBV6-5 CASSYSSSGASYEQYF
TRBV12-3/TRBV12-4 CATFPTSGRNEQFF
TRBV15 CATTSGLQGAGYTF
TRBV6-6 CASYLATEAFF
TRBV28 CASSPPGPPGGYTF
TRBV20-1 CSARATGGLAAYNEQFF
TRBV20-1 CSARGRDPGPGNIQYF
TRBV7-2 CASSFILRQGGTEAFF
TRBV18 CASSPGITGTTEAFF
TRBV11-1 CASTFWGTTEAFF
TRBV7-2 CASSTTSPAYTDTQYF
TRBV25-1 CASSGGTGYEQYF
TRBV25-1 CASSADRVGKNIQYF
TRBV4-3 CASSQEREFDEQYF
TRBV18 CASSPEQGGEQYF
TRBV28 CASSYQAKNTGELFF
TRBV12-3/TRBV12-4 CASSLAVGAYNEQFF
TRBV27 CASSLFAYNEQFF
TRBV7-3 CASSLTGLAQETQYF
TRBV4-1 CASSHGQGANYGYTF
TRBV29-1 CSVGMRQGAYEQYF
TRBV23-1 CASSTSYDSSYEQYF
TRBV20-1 CSATTRWNEQFF
TRBV4-1 CASRAGGPADEQFF
TRBV4-3 CASSQDPRSSYNSPLHF